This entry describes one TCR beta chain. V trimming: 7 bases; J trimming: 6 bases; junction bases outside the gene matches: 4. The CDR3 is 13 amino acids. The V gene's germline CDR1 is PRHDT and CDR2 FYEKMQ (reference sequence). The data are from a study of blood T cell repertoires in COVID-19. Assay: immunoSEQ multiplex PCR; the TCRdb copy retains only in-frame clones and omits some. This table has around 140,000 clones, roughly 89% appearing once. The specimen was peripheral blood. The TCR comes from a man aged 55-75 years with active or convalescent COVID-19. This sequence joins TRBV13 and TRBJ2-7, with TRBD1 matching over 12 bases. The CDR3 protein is CASTGTGGGEQYF. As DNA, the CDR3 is TGTGCCAGCACCGGGACAGGGGGCGGCGAGCAGTACTTC.